What follows describes a single T cell receptor beta chain. Its specificity is unknown. V trimming: 5 bases; J trimming: 0 bases; junction bases outside the gene matches: 6. The CDR3 has 14 amino acids. Germline-derived CDR1 and CDR2 are SQVTM and ANQGSEA. This record belongs to a study of graft-versus-host responses after intestinal transplantation. General study results and limits: Early post-transplant HvG declines showed an association with peak circulating GvH clone levels. Investigators detected GvH clones in recipient marrow, with some emerging earlier in ileum or blood.

Some clones are missing from TCRdb's copy, which holds only in-frame ones; the method was immunoSEQ multiplex PCR. The table has some 70,000 clones, about nine tenths seen once. The sequenced sample was unstimulated CD8+ T cells sorted from spleen or lymph node cells, obtained before transplant. The source of this sequence is a human donor who was the organ donor for an intestinal transplant. The rearrangement joins TRBV29-1 to TRBJ2-7; 8 bases are a match to TRBD2. CDR3 protein: CSVTAGVSSYEQYF. For the CDR3, the DNA is TGCAGCGTTACAGCGGGGGTGAGCTCCTACGAGCAGTACTTC.